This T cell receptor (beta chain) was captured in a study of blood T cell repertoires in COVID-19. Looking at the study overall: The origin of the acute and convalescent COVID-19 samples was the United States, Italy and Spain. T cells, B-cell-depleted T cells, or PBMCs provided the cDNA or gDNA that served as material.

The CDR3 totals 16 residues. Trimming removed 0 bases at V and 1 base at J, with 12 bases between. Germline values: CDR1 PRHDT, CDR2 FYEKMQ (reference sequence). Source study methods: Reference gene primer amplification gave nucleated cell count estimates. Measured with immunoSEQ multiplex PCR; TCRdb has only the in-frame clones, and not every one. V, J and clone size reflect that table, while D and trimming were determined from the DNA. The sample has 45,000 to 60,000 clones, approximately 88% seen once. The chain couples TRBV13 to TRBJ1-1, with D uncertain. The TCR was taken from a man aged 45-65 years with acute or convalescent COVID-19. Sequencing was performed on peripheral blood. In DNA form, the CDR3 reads TGTGCCAGCAGCTTAGGGACACTTGATGAGAACACTGAAGCTTTCTTT. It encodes CASSLGTLDENTEAFF.